This passage covers 12 T cell receptor beta chains from one sample sequenced in a study of T cell repertoires in cytomegalovirus infection. Using its own MiXCR run on the reads, TCRdb lists one record per CDR3 protein. This table has around 200,000 distinct CDR3 sequences, 35% to 45% appearing once. Their target antigens are unknown. The sample in question was CD8+ T cells from cultured PBMCs, obtained from culture after CMV antigen stimulation. The receptors come from a human donor in good health (CMV status not recorded). Some clones in this sample may be carry-over from other donors' samples.

This chain connects TRBV7-2 to TRBJ1-2; 8 bases map to TRBD1. CDR1 and CDR2 from the germline V gene are SGHTA and FQGNSA. The CDR3 is made up of 14 amino acids. With 6 bases clipped from V and 8 bases from J, the junction kept 11 bases outside the gene matches. Here the CDR3 reads CASRWGQERGGYTF. As DNA, the CDR3 is TGTGCCAGCAGATGGGGACAGGAAAGAGGGGGCTACACCTTC.

Worth noting for this clonotype: One end of the junction varies from germline; a read error may be responsible. The J gene is TRBJ1-5, the V gene TRBV28; 12 nucleotides agree with TRBD1. Germline-derived CDR1 and CDR2 are MDHEN and SYDVKM. CDR3 size: 16 residues. The CDR3 spells CASSLIGTGGNQPQHF. In DNA, the CDR3 is TGTGCCAGCAGTTTAATAGGGACAGGGGGCAACCAGCCCCAGCATTTT.

This clonotype was seen a handful of times. The J gene is TRBJ2-4, the V gene TRBV6-2 or TRBV6-3; 13 bases fit TRBD2. V lost 2 bases to trimming and J lost 6 bases; unmatched junction nucleotides: 7. The CDR3 covers 17 residues. From germline, CDR1 is MNHEY and CDR2 SVGEGT. Here the CDR3 reads CASSYGGLAGSPNIQYF. The CDR3 DNA sequence: TGTGCCAGCAGTTACGGGGGACTAGCGGGATCCCCAAACATTCAGTACTTC.

This clonotype was detected only a few times. J is TRBJ1-5 and V is TRBV19, with TRBD1 identical over 7 bases. Trimming took 8 bases from V and 4 from J; bases not matched to a gene: 11. Germline values: CDR1 LNHDA, CDR2 SQIVND (reference sequence). The CDR3 is 15 residues long. CDR3 in amino acids: CASSTIRDRNQPQHF. The CDR3 coding sequence is TGTGCCAGTTCCACTATCCGGGACAGAAATCAGCCCCAGCATTTT.

The CDR3 DNA is TGTGCTAGTGGTCAAAGGGGGCTCGGGTACAATGAGCAGTTCTTC. Its translation: CASGQRGLGYNEQFF. The V call is TRBV12-5, the J call TRBJ2-1, with 7 positions matching TRBD1. Trimming removed 5 bases from V and 4 bases from J; junction bases left unmatched: 8. Germline V lookup: CDR1 LGHNT, CDR2 FRNRAP. This CDR3 has 15 amino acids.

This clonotype was seen a few times. This chain connects TRBV6-6 to TRBJ2-5, with TRBD2 matching 10 bases. The trim removed 6 bases at V and 5 bases at J, leaving 9 bases unmatched. The CDR3 is 15 amino acids. Germline V gene data show CDR1 as MNHNY and CDR2 as SVGAGI (reference sequence). The CDR3 coding sequence is TGTGCCAGCAGCCTAAGCGGGGGGGCGATCGAGACCCAGTACTTC. Translated: CASSLSGGAIETQYF.

This clonotype was seen ten or more times. The rearrangement uses TRBV24-1 and TRBJ2-2; tentative D call: TRBD1 (5 bases). With 0 bases removed from V and 2 bases from J, the gap between germline ends came to 9 bases. The length of the CDR3 is 16 residues. Per germline, CDR1 KGHDR and CDR2 SFDVKD. This CDR3 is CATSDLDSSNTGELFF. CDR3 DNA sequence: TGTGCCACCAGTGATTTGGACAGTTCAAACACCGGGGAGCTGTTTTTT.

This clonotype has more than one count but fewer than ten. The rearrangement joins TRBV27 to TRBJ1-2; a weak D match, TRBD1 (6 bases). Germline CDR1 MNHEY, CDR2 SMNVEV (reference sequence). With 5 bases removed from V and 1 base from J, the gap between germline ends came to 17 bases. The CDR3 sequence is 16 residues long. As DNA, the CDR3 is TGTGCCAGCAGTCCCTCCACAGGACAGCGTAACTATGGCTACACCTTC. It codes for CASSPSTGQRNYGYTF.

This chain uses TRBV6-6 with TRBJ2-5; 7 nucleotides match TRBD1. The CDR3 loop spans 16 amino acids. Germline CDR1 reads MNHNY; CDR2 reads SVGAGI (reference sequence). V was clipped by 5 bases and J by 0 bases; unmatched bases: 9. CDR3 nucleotides: TGTGCCAGCAGTGACCCGGGACAGATGTACCAAGAGACCCAGTACTTC. This encodes CASSDPGQMYQETQYF.

This clonotype was detected once. The genes are TRBV7-9 and TRBJ2-7; 7 bases map to TRBD1. Germline V lookup: CDR1 SEHNR, CDR2 FQNEAQ (reference sequence). V lost 5 bases and J lost 3; bases outside the gene matches: 4. The CDR3 sequence is 13 residues long. The CDR3 DNA follows: TGTGCCAGCAGCGAAGGGGGCGTCTACGAGCAGTACTTC. As protein: CASSEGGVYEQYF.

The chain employs TRBV7-9 and TRBJ2-3; 10 nucleotides line up with TRBD1. The CDR3 covers 16 residues. V shed 5 bases, J shed 0 bases, and the junction held 5 bases outside the gene matches. Per the germline V gene, CDR1 is SEHNR and CDR2 is FQNEAQ (reference sequence). In DNA, the CDR3 is TGTGCCAGCAGCCCAGGGACAGGGGAAAGCACAGATACGCAGTATTTT. Amino acids: CASSPGTGESTDTQYF.

This clonotype was counted at least ten times. This rearrangement joins TRBV7-2 to TRBJ2-3; 11 nucleotides match TRBD2. The CDR3 has 17 amino acids. J was trimmed by 6 bases and V by 0 bases; bases with no gene match: 8. Germline V lookup: CDR1 SGHTA, CDR2 FQGNSA. CDR3 nucleotide sequence: TGTGCCAGCAGCTTAGCGGAGGTAGCGGGAGGGCCGGATACGCAGTATTTT. This translates into CASSLAEVAGGPDTQYF.